The 32 T cell receptor beta chains below all came from one sample that was sequenced in a study of blood T cell repertoires in COVID-19. Some clones are missing from TCRdb's copy, which holds only in-frame ones; the method was immunoSEQ multiplex PCR. This table holds about 94,000 clones, 80% to 85% found once. Sequencing input: peripheral blood. Receptor source: a man aged 55 to 70 with acute or convalescent COVID-19.

J is TRBJ2-7 and V is TRBV3-1 (or the pseudogene TRBV3-2), with D tentatively TRBD2 (6 bases). The CDR3 sequence is 14 residues long. The ends were cut back, 4 bases at V and 2 bases at J, with 12 bases in the middle. The V gene's germline CDR1 is LGHDT and CDR2 YNNKEL (reference sequence). The CDR3 DNA reads TGTGCCAGCAGCCCATCCCCGGGGGCCTACGAGCAGTACTTC. The encoded protein is CASSPSPGAYEQYF.

This clone was detected only once. This chain uses TRBV2 with TRBJ1-1; D may be TRBD1 (5 bases). Germline V lookup: CDR1 SNHLY, CDR2 FYNNEI. V was clipped by 0 bases and J by 0 bases, with 8 bases between them. The CDR3 is 15 residues long. CDR3 in amino acids: CASSEALGVNTEAFF. In DNA, the CDR3 is TGTGCCAGCAGTGAAGCGCTAGGGGTGAACACTGAAGCTTTCTTT. Looking up the rest from reference TRBV2 and TRBJ1-1 gives the full variable domain: EPEVTQTPSHQVTQMGQEVILRCVPISNHLYFYWYRQILGQKVEFLVSFYNNEISEKSEIFDDQFSVERPDGSNFTLKIRSTKLEDSAMYFCASSEALGVNTEAFFGQGTRLTVV.

This chain connects TRBV5-4 to TRBJ2-7, with D perhaps matching TRBD1 (6 bases). The CDR3 has 13 amino acids. Trimming shortened V by 3 bases and J by 0 bases, and 7 bases separated the two germline ends. Germline V CDR1 and CDR2: SGHNT, YYREEE (reference sequence). The CDR3 bases are TGTGCCAGCAGCTCAGGGGACTCCTACGAGCAGTACTTC. As protein: CASSSGDSYEQYF.

V gene TRBV11-1 combines with J gene TRBJ2-5, with D possibly TRBD1 on 6 matching bases. There are 14 residues in the CDR3. Germline V lookup: CDR1 SGHAT, CDR2 FQDESV (reference sequence). V lost 3 bases and J lost 1, with 9 bases in between. CDR3 in amino acids: CASSFGGLQETQYF. In DNA, the CDR3 is TGTGCCAGCAGCTTTGGGGGCCTCCAAGAGACCCAGTACTTC.

Only one count was recorded for this clone. V gene TRBV24-1 combines with J gene TRBJ2-3; 9 bases line up with TRBD2. J lost 6 bases, V lost 3 bases, and 21 bases had no gene match. Germline values: CDR1 KGHDR, CDR2 SFDVKD. The CDR3 is made up of 20 amino acids. This CDR3 is CATSDKARAGRGGERDTQYF. The DNA of the CDR3 is TGTGCCACCAGTGATAAAGCCCGTGCGGGGCGGGGGGGCGAGCGGGATACGCAGTATTTT.

V and J are TRBV4-1 and TRBJ1-5; 10 positions match TRBD1. Losses at the gene ends were 1 base for V and 5 bases for J; bases not matched to a gene: 2. Germline values: CDR1 MGHRA, CDR2 YSYEKL. This CDR3 comprises 15 residues. DNA of the CDR3: TGCGCCAGCAGCCAAGGGGGACAGGGGTATCAGCCCCAGCATTTT. This codes for CASSQGGQGYQPQHF.

This rearrangement joins TRBV9 to TRBJ2-7; D unresolved. Trimming took 0 bases from V and 3 from J, leaving 10 bases between them. Germline V lookup: CDR1 SGDLS, CDR2 YYNGEE. The CDR3 is 14 amino acids. The CDR3 DNA follows: TGTGCCAGCAGCGTAGCGGCAGGATACTACGAGCAGTACTTC. Translation gives CASSVAAGYYEQYF.

This chain uses TRBV7-2 with TRBJ2-1, with TRBD2 matching over 9 bases. CDR3 size: 16 residues. V lost 1 base to trimming and J lost 4 bases; unmatched junction nucleotides: 5. Germline lookup yields CDR1 SGHTA and CDR2 FQGNSA. The CDR3 protein is CASSLGSGGQYNEQFF. CDR3 bases: TGTGCCAGCAGCTTAGGGAGCGGGGGGCAATACAATGAGCAGTTCTTC. The complete variable domain, with remaining parts taken from reference TRBV7-2 and TRBJ2-1, reads GAGVSQSPSNKVTEKGKDVELRCDPISGHTALYWYRQSLGQGLEFLIYFQGNSAPDKSGLPSDRFSAERTGGSVSTLTIQRTQQEDSAVYLCASSLGSGGQYNEQFFGPGTRLTVL.

This chain connects TRBV18 to TRBJ2-2, with 9 nucleotides matching TRBD1. V shed 4 bases, J shed 7 bases, and the junction held 10 bases outside the gene matches. Germline CDR1 is KGHSH and CDR2 is LQKENI. The CDR3 has 16 residues. The CDR3 sequence is CASSLYRGRRGGELFF. The CDR3 nucleotides read TGTGCCAGCTCACTTTACAGGGGGCGGAGAGGCGGGGAGCTGTTTTTT.

The rearrangement joins TRBV7-6 to TRBJ2-7, with TRBD1 as a possible D gene (6 bases). CDR1 SGHVS and CDR2 FNYEAQ come from the germline V gene. V lost 3 bases and J lost 5, with 11 bases in between. CDR3 length: 13 residues. The CDR3 bases are TGTGCCAGCAGCTTGGCAGGGGTCGACGAGCAGTACTTC. Its protein product is CASSLAGVDEQYF.

The chain joins TRBV19 to TRBJ1-5; D is undetermined. This CDR3 is 12 amino acids long. Germline loops: CDR1 LNHDA, CDR2 SQIVND (reference sequence). V was pared by 3 bases and J by 6 bases, with 6 bases between. The CDR3: CASSIISQPQHF. CDR3 sequence (DNA): TGTGCCAGTAGTATTATCAGTCAGCCCCAGCATTTT.

The chain employs TRBV5-4 and TRBJ1-2; D is undetermined. Germline V gene lookup returns CDR1 SGHNT and CDR2 YYREEE (reference sequence). The CDR3 contains 12 residues. V lost 2 bases and J lost 7, with 9 bases in between. The CDR3 loop reads CASSFPLSGYTF. In DNA form, the CDR3 reads TGTGCCAGCAGCTTTCCACTCTCTGGCTACACCTTC. Looking up the rest from reference TRBV5-4 and TRBJ1-2 gives the full variable domain: ETGVTQSPTHLIKTRGQQVTLRCSSQSGHNTVSWYQQALGQGPQFIFQYYREEENGRGNFPPRFSGLQFPNYSSELNVNALELDDSALYLCASSFPLSGYTFGSGTRLTVV.

The CDR3 nucleotides are TGTGCCCGGGGGGGCAGGGCGGTTGACACCGGGGAGCTGTTTTTT. This gives the protein CARGGRAVDTGELFF. The V call is TRBV30, the J call TRBJ2-2, with TRBD2 matching over 8 bases. Germline CDR1 is GTSNPN and CDR2 is SVGIG (reference sequence). V shed 8 bases and J 3 bases; nucleotides not matched to a gene: 11. The CDR3 extends over 15 amino acids.

The chain links TRBV5-1 to TRBJ1-2; no clear D. The CDR3 is 13 amino acids. Trimming pared 1 base from V and 8 bases from J, leaving 12 bases between. CDR1 SGHRS and CDR2 YFSETQ come from the germline V gene. CDR3 nucleotide sequence: TGCGCCAGCAGCTTGATGGGAGGGCGAGGCTACACCTTC. It encodes CASSLMGGRGYTF.

V is TRBV5-1 and J is TRBJ2-5; D may be TRBD1 (6 bases). Germline V lookup: CDR1 SGHRS, CDR2 YFSETQ. V was pared by 2 bases and J by 5 bases, with 13 bases between. The CDR3 loop spans 14 amino acids. The CDR3 spells CASSLTGRRETQYF. The CDR3 DNA reads as TGCGCCAGCAGCTTAACAGGGAGAAGGGAGACCCAGTACTTC.

This chain uses TRBV27 with TRBJ1-2, with D maybe TRBD1 (5 bases). Germline V gene sequence: CDR1 MNHEY, CDR2 SMNVEV (reference sequence). V lost 3 bases to trimming and J lost 8 bases, with 13 bases between them. The CDR3 totals 13 residues. This chain's CDR3 is CASSLTGREGYTF. The DNA of the CDR3 is TGTGCCAGCAGTTTGACGGGGCGGGAGGGCTACACCTTC.

The chain recombines TRBV7-3 with TRBJ1-2; maybe TRBD1 (5 bases). Trimming cost V 6 bases and J 0 bases, with 11 bases left between them. The CDR3 contains 14 residues. Germline CDR1 is SGHTA and CDR2 is FQGTGA. The CDR3 protein is CASSKGLSNYGYTF. The CDR3 coding sequence is TGTGCCAGCAGTAAGGGACTCTCTAACTATGGCTACACCTTC.

V usage is TRBV5-4 and J usage is TRBJ1-2; D remains ambiguous. The CDR3 is 12 residues long. Germline V gene data show CDR1 as SGHNT and CDR2 as YYREEE (reference sequence). V lost 4 bases and J lost 4, with 8 bases in between. The CDR3 DNA follows: TGTGCCAGCAGCGCCCCCAGCTATGGCTACACCTTC. It translates to CASSAPSYGYTF.

The CDR3 sequence: CASSSREGYEQYF. In DNA form, the CDR3 reads TGTGCCAGCAGCTCCCGAGAGGGCTACGAGCAGTACTTC. The genes are TRBV9 and TRBJ2-7; D possibly corresponds to TRBD2 (5 bases). CDR3 length: 13 residues. Germline values: CDR1 SGDLS, CDR2 YYNGEE. V was shortened by 4 bases and J by 3 bases, with 11 bases between the two germline ends.

The chain uses TRBV5-6 and TRBJ2-7; 7 nucleotides line up with TRBD1. After removal of 2 bases from V and 3 bases from J, the junction contained 2 bases not matched to a gene. This CDR3 region has 13 residues. Germline CDR1 is SGHDT and CDR2 is YYEEEE. CDR3 protein: CASSLGGYYEQYF. The CDR3 nucleotides are TGTGCCAGCAGCTTAGGGGGCTACTACGAGCAGTACTTC.

The genes are TRBV5-5 and TRBJ2-1; weak D call: TRBD2 (5 bases). The germline V gene encodes CDR1 SGHKS and CDR2 YYEKEE (reference sequence). Trimming left V 2 bases short and J 3 bases short, with 9 bases between. The CDR3 covers 14 residues. CDR3 amino acids: CASSFVGDYNEQFF. In DNA form, the CDR3 reads TGTGCCAGCAGCTTTGTGGGAGACTACAATGAGCAGTTCTTC.

This clone was seen more than once but under ten times. The chain employs TRBV18 and TRBJ1-1, with D maybe TRBD1 (5 bases). This CDR3 has 16 residues. V was cut by 0 bases and J by 2 bases, with 13 bases left in between. Germline assignment: CDR1 KGHSH and CDR2 LQKENI. Here the CDR3 reads CASSPPRGRTNTEAFF. The CDR3 DNA reads as TGTGCCAGCTCACCACCGCGGGGCAGAACCAACACTGAAGCTTTCTTT.

Here the CDR3 DNA reads TGTGCCAGCAGCGACATCCGACAGGGCAACTATGGCTACACCTTC. Its translation is CASSDIRQGNYGYTF. The chain carries TRBV5-4 and TRBJ1-2, with 7 bases matching TRBD1. CDR1 and CDR2 from the germline V gene are SGHNT and YYREEE (reference sequence). This CDR3 is built from 15 residues. Trimming took 4 bases from V and 2 from J; bases not matched to a gene: 8.

The table lists this clone with a few counts. The J gene is TRBJ2-1, the V gene TRBV18; D call uncertain. This CDR3 is 12 amino acids long. V lost 4 bases and J lost 10, with 11 bases in between. Germline values: CDR1 KGHSH, CDR2 LQKENI. Here the CDR3 reads CASSLYQREQFF. CDR3 DNA: TGTGCCAGCTCACTATATCAGAGGGAGCAGTTCTTC.

This CDR3 reads CASSQARLTGGGYTF. CDR3 in DNA: TGCGCCAGCAGCCAAGCGCGTTTGACAGGCGGGGGCTACACCTTC. This chain uses TRBV4-3 with TRBJ1-2; weak D call: TRBD1 (6 bases). The V gene lost 1 base and the J gene lost 8 bases, with 17 bases spanning the gap. CDR1 and CDR2 from the germline V gene are LGHNA and YSLEER. This CDR3 comprises 15 residues.

The CDR3 sequence: CASSFQTGGTEAFF. The CDR3 DNA sequence: TGCGCCAGCAGCTTCCAGACAGGGGGCACTGAAGCTTTCTTT. The J gene is TRBJ1-1, the V gene TRBV5-1; 9 nucleotides line up with TRBD1. The CDR3 runs to 14 residues. From germline, CDR1 is SGHRS and CDR2 YFSETQ. V lost 2 bases, J lost 4 bases, and 3 bases stayed unmatched.

The chain is built from TRBV3-1 (or the pseudogene TRBV3-2) and TRBJ1-5, with 7 bases identical to TRBD1. Per the germline V gene, CDR1 is LGHDT and CDR2 is YNNKEL (reference sequence). This CDR3 contains 15 residues. V shed 4 bases and J 7 bases; nucleotides not matched to a gene: 10. Here the CDR3 DNA reads TGTGCCAGCAGCCTATCCCGGACAGGAATACAGCCCCAGCATTTT. Protein sequence: CASSLSRTGIQPQHF.

This sequence joins TRBV18 and TRBJ1-2; D is uncertain. Per germline, CDR1 KGHSH and CDR2 LQKENI. V lost 0 bases to trimming and J lost 4 bases, with 9 bases between them. The CDR3 consists of 14 residues. DNA of the CDR3: TGTGCCAGCTCACCACCTGACGACATCTATGGCTACACCTTC. It specifies CASSPPDDIYGYTF.

CDR3 sequence reads: CASSISTDNEQFF. Here the CDR3 DNA reads TGTGCCAGCAGCATTTCGACAGACAATGAGCAGTTCTTC. V and J are TRBV27 and TRBJ2-1; D is possibly TRBD1 (5 bases). The V gene lost 6 bases and the J gene lost 5 bases, with 11 bases spanning the gap. The CDR3 sequence is 13 residues long. Germline CDR1 reads MNHEY; CDR2 reads SMNVEV (reference sequence).

V and J are TRBV27 and TRBJ2-7; the D gene is possibly TRBD1 (6 bases). CDR1 and CDR2 (germline): MNHEY, SMNVEV (reference sequence). The V end was cut by 5 bases, the J end by 4 bases, with 12 bases between. This CDR3 has 13 residues. The CDR3 loop is CASSTGNEYEQYF. Written as DNA, the CDR3 is TGTGCCAGCAGTACAGGGAATGAATACGAGCAGTACTTC.

The genes are TRBV6-5 and TRBJ1-1, with TRBD1 as a possible D gene (6 bases). CDR1 and CDR2 (germline): MNHEY, SVGAGI. The CDR3 length is 13 residues. V was shortened by 7 bases and J by 7 bases, with 16 bases between the two germline ends. CDR3 nucleotides: TGTGCCAGCACTATCGGGGGGGGCTTTGAAGCTTTCTTT. As protein: CASTIGGGFEAFF.

V is TRBV4-2 and J is TRBJ1-2; 7 nucleotides align to TRBD1. The germline V gene encodes CDR1 LGHNA and CDR2 YNFKEQ. The CDR3 contains 14 residues. J gave up 3 bases and V 3 bases, and 4 bases lay outside the gene matches. CDR3 sequence: CASSQGGTDYGYTF. CDR3 nucleotide sequence: TGTGCCAGCAGCCAGGGCGGGACAGACTATGGCTACACCTTC.